Given below is one TCR beta chain in context. V was trimmed by 4 bases and J by 3 bases, leaving 4 bases between them. Germline V gene data show CDR1 as SGHAT and CDR2 as FQNNGV. The CDR3 extends over 11 amino acids. The sample belongs to a study of blood T cell repertoires in COVID-19. Assay used: immunoSEQ multiplex PCR; TCRdb lists only in-frame clones, some missing. Among 200,000 to 250,000 clones listed, over 80% were seen once. This TCR was recovered from a woman aged 55-70 years with active or convalescent COVID-19. The chain employs TRBV11-2 and TRBJ2-7; no reliable D call. The sequencing sample was made of peripheral blood. CDR3 sequence (DNA): TGTGCCAGCAGCTCCCTCTACGAGCAGTACTTC. The encoded protein is CASSSLYEQYF.